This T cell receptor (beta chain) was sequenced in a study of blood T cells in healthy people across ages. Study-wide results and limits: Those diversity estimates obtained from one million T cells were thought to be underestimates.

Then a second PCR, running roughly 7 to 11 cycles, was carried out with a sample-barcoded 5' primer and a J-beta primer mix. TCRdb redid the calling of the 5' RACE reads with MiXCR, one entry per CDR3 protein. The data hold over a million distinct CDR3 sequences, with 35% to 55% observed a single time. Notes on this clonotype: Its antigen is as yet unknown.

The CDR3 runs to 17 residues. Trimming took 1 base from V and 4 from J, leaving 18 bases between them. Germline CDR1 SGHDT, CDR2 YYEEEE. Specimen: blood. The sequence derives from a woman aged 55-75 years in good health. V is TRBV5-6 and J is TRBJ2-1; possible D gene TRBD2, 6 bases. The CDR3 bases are TGTGCCAGCAGCTTGTTTCAGAGGACAAGCGGGTACAATGAGCAGTTCTTC. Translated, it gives CASSLFQRTSGYNEQFF.